This entry describes one T cell receptor (beta chain). Its cognate antigen is unknown. From germline, CDR1 is LGHNA and CDR2 YSLEER. The junction had 10 bases not matched to a gene; V was cut back by 4 bases and J by 4 bases. The CDR3 extends over 17 amino acids. The authors sorted naive CD8 T cells as CD8+CD4-CCR7+CD45RA+. Generation of bulk TCR libraries relied on previously described methods and listed TCR primers. TCRdb reprocessed the PCR reads with MiXCR, giving one entry per CDR3 protein. The repertoire has some 100,000 distinct CDR3 sequences, 15% to 20% of them found once; the top ten carry 0.7% to 0.95%. This sample stems from a study of molecular identifiers for immune sequencing clone quantification. Turning to the study itself: Four of five RNA aliquots from approximately 22,000 or 94,000 naive CD8 T cells were sequenced.

Study-wide results and caveats: The study reportedly detected spiked Jurkat TCR RNA from one cell among around 1 million naive cells.

This TCR derives from a human donor in good health. Some libraries in this study had Jurkat cell RNA spiked in. The sample taken for sequencing was naive CD8+ T cells from blood, with Jurkat cell RNA spiked in. As for subset: FACS-sorted CD8+CD4-CCR7+CD45RA+ naive T cells. The chain carries TRBV4-3 and TRBJ2-3; 11 positions agree with TRBD2. CDR3 sequence reads: CASSPGITSGSSDTQYF. In DNA form, the CDR3 reads TGCGCCAGCAGCCCGGGAATAACTAGCGGGAGTTCAGATACGCAGTATTTT.